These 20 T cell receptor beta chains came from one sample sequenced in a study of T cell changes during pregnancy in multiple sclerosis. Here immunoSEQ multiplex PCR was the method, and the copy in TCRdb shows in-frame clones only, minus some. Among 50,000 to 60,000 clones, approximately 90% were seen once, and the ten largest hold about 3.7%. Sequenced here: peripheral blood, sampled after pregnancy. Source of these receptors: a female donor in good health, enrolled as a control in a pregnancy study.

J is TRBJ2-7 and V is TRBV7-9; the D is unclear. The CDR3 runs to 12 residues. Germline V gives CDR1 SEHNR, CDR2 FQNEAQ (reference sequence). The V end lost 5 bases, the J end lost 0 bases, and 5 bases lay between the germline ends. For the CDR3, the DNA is TGTGCCAGCAGCCTTAGCTCCTACGAGCAGTACTTC. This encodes CASSLSSYEQYF.

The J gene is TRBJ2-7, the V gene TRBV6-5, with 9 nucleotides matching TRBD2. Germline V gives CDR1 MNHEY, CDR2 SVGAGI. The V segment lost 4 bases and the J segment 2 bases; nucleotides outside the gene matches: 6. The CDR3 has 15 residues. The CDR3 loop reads CASSFSGSSPYEQYF. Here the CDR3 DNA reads TGTGCCAGCAGTTTTAGCGGGAGCTCACCCTACGAGCAGTACTTC.

The CDR3 reads CASGQGANTEAFF. For the CDR3, the DNA is TGTGCCAGTGGTCAAGGAGCGAACACTGAAGCTTTCTTT. V gene TRBV19 combines with J gene TRBJ1-1; D gene uncertain. Trimming removed 8 bases from V and 1 base from J, with 11 bases in between. The CDR3 spans 13 residues. Germline assignment: CDR1 LNHDA and CDR2 SQIVND (reference sequence).

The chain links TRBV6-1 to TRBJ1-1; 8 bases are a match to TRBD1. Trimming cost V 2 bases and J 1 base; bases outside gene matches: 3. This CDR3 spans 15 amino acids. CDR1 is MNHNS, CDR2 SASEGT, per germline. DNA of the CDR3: TGTGCCAGCAGTGAACCGGGGACAGGGAACACTGAAGCTTTCTTT. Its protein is CASSEPGTGNTEAFF.

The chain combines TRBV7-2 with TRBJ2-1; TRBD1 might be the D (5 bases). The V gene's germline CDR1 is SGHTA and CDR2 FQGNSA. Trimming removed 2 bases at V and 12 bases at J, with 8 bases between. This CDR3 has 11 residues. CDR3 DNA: TGTGCCAGCAGCTTATTAGGGGTGCAGTTCTTC. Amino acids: CASSLLGVQFF.

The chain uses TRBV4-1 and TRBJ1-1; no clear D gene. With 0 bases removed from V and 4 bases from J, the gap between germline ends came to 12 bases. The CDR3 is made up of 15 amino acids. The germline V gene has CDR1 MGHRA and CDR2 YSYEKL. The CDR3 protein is CASSQETVGSTEAFF. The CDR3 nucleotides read TGCGCCAGCAGCCAAGAAACGGTAGGGAGCACTGAAGCTTTCTTT.

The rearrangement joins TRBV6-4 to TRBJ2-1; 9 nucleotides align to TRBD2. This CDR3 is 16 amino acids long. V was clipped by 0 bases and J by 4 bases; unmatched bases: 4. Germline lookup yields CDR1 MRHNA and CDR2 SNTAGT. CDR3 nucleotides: TGTGCCAGCAGTGACTCGCGGGCGGGAGGGTACAATGAGCAGTTCTTC. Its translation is CASSDSRAGGYNEQFF.

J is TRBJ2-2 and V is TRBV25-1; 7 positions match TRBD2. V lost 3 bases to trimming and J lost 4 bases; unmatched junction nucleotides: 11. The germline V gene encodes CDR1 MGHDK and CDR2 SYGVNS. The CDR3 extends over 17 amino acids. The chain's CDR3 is CASSDSSGRGATGELFF. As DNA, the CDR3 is TGTGCCAGCAGTGACTCATCAGGGAGGGGAGCCACCGGGGAGCTGTTTTTT.

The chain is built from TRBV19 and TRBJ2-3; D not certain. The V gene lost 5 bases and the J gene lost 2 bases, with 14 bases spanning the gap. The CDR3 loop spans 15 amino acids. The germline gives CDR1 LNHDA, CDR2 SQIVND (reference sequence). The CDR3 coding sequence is TGTGCCAGTAGTCCCACAGATCATTACACAGATACGCAGTATTTT. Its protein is CASSPTDHYTDTQYF.

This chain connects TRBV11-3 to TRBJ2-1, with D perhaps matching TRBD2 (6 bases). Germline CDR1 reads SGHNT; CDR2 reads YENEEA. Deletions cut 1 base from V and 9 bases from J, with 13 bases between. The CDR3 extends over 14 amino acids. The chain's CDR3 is CASSLVTSSSEQFF. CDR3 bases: TGTGCCAGCAGCTTAGTAACTAGCTCAAGTGAGCAGTTCTTC. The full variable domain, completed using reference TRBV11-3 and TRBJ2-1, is EAGVVQSPRYKIIEKKQPVAFWCNPISGHNTLYWYLQNLGQGPELLIRYENEEAVDDSQLPKDRFSAERLKGVDSTLKIQPAELGDSAVYLCASSLVTSSSEQFFGPGTRLTVL.

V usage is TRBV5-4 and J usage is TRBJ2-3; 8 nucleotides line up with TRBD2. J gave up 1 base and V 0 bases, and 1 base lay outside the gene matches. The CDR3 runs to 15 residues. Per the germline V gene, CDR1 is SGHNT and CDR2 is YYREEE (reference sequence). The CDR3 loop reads CASSLALAGTDTQYF. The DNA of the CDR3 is TGTGCCAGCAGCTTGGCACTAGCGGGCACAGATACGCAGTATTTT.

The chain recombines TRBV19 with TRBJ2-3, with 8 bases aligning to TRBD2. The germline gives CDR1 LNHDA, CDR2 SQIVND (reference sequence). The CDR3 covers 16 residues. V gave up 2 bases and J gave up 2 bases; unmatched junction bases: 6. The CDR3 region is CASSIPQAGVTDTQYF. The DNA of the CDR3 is TGTGCCAGTAGTATACCACAAGCGGGGGTCACAGATACGCAGTATTTT.

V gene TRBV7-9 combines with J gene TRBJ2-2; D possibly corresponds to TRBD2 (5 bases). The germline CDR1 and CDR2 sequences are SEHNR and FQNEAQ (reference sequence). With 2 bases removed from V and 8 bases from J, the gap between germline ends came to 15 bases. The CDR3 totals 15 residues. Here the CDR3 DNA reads TGTGCCAGCAGCTTACACGCGTCGAGGGTGGGGGAGCTGTTTTTT. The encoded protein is CASSLHASRVGELFF. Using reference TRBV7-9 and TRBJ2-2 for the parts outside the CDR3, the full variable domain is DTGVSQNPRHKITKRGQNVTFRCDPISEHNRLYWYRQTLGQGPEFLTYFQNEAQLEKSRLLSDRFSAERPKGSFSTLEIQRTEQGDSAMYLCASSLHASRVGELFFGEGSRLTVL.

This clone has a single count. The CDR3 is CASSPQGVAGYTF. The CDR3 DNA sequence: TGTGCCAGCAGCCCGCAGGGGGTTGCGGGCTACACCTTC. This chain links TRBV11-2 with TRBJ1-2; 7 bases line up with TRBD1. V gave up 5 bases and J gave up 8 bases; unmatched junction bases: 8. CDR3 size: 13 residues. CDR1 SGHAT and CDR2 FQNNGV come from the germline V gene.

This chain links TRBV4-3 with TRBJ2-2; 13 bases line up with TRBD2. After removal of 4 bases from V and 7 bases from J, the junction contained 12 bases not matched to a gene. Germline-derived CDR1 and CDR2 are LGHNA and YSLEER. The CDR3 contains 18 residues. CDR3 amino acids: CASSPARLAGGVGGELFF. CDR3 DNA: TGCGCCAGCAGCCCGGCCCGACTAGCGGGAGGAGTGGGCGGGGAGCTGTTTTTT.

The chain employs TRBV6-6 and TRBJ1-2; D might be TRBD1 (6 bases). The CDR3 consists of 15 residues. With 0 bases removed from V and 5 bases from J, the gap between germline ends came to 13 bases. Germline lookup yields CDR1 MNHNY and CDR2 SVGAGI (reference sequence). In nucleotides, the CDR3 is TGTGCCAGCAGTTACTCCCCGAAGGGGGGGTATGGCTACACCTTC. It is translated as CASSYSPKGGYGYTF.

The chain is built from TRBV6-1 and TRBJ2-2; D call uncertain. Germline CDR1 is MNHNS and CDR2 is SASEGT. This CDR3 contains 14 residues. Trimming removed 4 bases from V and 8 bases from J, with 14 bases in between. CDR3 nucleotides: TGTGCCAGCAGTGTAACCCCAGATACGGGGGAGCTGTTTTTT. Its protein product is CASSVTPDTGELFF.

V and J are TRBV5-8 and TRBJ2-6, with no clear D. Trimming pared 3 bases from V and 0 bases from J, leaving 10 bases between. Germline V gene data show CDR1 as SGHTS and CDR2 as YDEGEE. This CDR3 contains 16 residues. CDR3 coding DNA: TGTGCCAGCAGCTCCGCCGGAGACTCTGGGGCCAACGTCCTGACTTTC. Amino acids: CASSSAGDSGANVLTF.

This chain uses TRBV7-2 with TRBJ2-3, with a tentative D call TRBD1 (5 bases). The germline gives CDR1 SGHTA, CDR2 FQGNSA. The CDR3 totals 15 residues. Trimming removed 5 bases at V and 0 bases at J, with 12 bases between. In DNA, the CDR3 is TGTGCCAGCAGCCCCCAGGGCCCCAGCACAGATACGCAGTATTTT. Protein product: CASSPQGPSTDTQYF.

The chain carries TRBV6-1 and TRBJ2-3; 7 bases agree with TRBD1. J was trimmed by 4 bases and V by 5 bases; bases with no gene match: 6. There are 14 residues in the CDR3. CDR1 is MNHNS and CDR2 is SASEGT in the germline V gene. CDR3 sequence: CASSKGQPSDTQYF. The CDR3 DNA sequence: TGTGCCAGCAGTAAGGGACAGCCTTCAGATACGCAGTATTTT.